This TCR beta chain comes out of a study of cytomegalovirus exposure and HLA in healthy donors. Study results and caveats: Reports indicate that TCR beta sequences accurately predicted the HLA-A and HLA-B alleles of most subjects. CMV serostatus was the only immune exposure information that was available.

V lost 5 bases and J 4 bases, leaving 18 bases between the germline ends. Germline V CDR1 and CDR2: SGHTA, FQGTGA. The CDR3 is made up of 16 amino acids. The PCR employed 60 Vbeta primers together with 13 Jbeta primers. The repertoire was sequenced with immunoSEQ multiplex PCR; TCRdb's copy has only in-frame clones and lacks some. The sample has 85,000 to 100,000 clones, approximately 77% seen once; the top ten hold about 5%. Every donor was a healthy person donating bone marrow. Details on this clone: The antigen remains undetermined.

Source material: PBMCs. This sequence joins TRBV7-3 and TRBJ2-1; D is possibly TRBD1 (6 bases). This TCR was recovered from a woman aged 40 to 50 in good health and CMV-seronegative. The CDR3 coding sequence is TGTGCCAGCAGCCCAAGACCGGACAGCCGATACAATGAGCAGTTCTTC. Its translation is CASSPRPDSRYNEQFF.